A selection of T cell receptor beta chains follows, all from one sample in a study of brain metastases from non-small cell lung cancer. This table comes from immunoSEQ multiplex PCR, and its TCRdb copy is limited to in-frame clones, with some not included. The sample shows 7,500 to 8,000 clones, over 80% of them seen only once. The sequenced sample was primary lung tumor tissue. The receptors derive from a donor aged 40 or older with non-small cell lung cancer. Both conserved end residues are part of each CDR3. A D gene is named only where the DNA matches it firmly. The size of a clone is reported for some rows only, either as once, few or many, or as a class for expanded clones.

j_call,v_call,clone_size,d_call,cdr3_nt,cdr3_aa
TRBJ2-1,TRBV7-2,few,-,TGTGCCAGCAGCTTAGCGGGGGGGCGCTTCGATGAGCAGTTCTTC,CASSLAGGRFDEQFF
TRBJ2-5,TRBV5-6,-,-,TGTGCCAGCAGCTTGGAACAGAGCGAAGAGACCCAGTACTTC,CASSLEQSEETQYF
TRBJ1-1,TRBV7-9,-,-,TGTGCCAGCAGCTCCCGACAGTATTCTGAAGCTTTCTTT,CASSSRQYSEAFF
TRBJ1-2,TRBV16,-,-,TGTGCCAGCAGCCAATCTGGACATCTCTATGGCTACACCTTC,CASSQSGHLYGYTF
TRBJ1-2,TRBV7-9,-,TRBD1,TGTGCCAGCAGCTTAGAGGCACACCGGGACAGGGGGGATGGCTACACCTTC,CASSLEAHRDRGDGYTF
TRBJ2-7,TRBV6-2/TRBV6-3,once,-,TGTGCCAGCAGTTACAGGGCCGCCTACGAGCAGTACTTC,CASSYRAAYEQYF
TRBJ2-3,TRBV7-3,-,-,TGTGCCAGCAGCTTAATGGCAGGGACAGATACGCAGTATTTT,CASSLMAGTDTQYF
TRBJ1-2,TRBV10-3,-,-,TGTGCCATCAGCCCCGGACAGACGACTAACTATGGCTACACCTTC,CAISPGQTTNYGYTF
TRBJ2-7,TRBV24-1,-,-,TGTGCCACCAGTGAGGCGACAGGTTCCTACGAGCAGTACTTC,CATSEATGSYEQYF
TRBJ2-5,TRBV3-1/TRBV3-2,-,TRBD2,TGTGCCAGCAGCCAAGATTGGGCTAGCGGGGGGACGGGACAAGAGACCCAGTACTTC,CASSQDWASGGTGQETQYF
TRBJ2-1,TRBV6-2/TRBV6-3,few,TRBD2,TGTGCCAGCAGCCCCGCCCTCCGGGGGGGGGATGAGCAGTTCTTC,CASSPALRGGDEQFF
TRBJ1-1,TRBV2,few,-,TGTGCCAGCAGTGACCCGGGAGTGGCTTTCTTT,CASSDPGVAFF
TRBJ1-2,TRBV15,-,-,TGTGCCACCAGCAACAGGGTTTCTGGCTACACCTTC,CATSNRVSGYTF
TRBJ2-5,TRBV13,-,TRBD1,TGTGCCACCCAGCCCGGGACAGGACAAGAGACCCAGTACTTC,CATQPGTGQETQYF
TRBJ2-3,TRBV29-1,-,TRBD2,TGCAGCGTTGTACTAGCGGGGGAGGGCACAGATACGCAGTATTTT,CSVVLAGEGTDTQYF
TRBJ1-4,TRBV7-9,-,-,TGTGCCAGCAGCTTAGTACAGAGTCGGAATGAAAAACTGTTTTTT,CASSLVQSRNEKLFF
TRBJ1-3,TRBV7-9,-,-,TGTGCCACCGGGACGCCGAGCTCTGGAAACACCATATATTTT,CATGTPSSGNTIYF
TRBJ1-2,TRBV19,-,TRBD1,TGTGCCAGTAGCCGGGGACAGGCCCCTAACTATGGCTACACCTTC,CASSRGQAPNYGYTF
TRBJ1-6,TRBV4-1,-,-,TGCGCCAGCAGCCAATTGGAGGCTTCACCCCTCCACTTT,CASSQLEASPLHF
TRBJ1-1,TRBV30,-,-,TGTGCCTGGAGTGTACCAGGGGAGAGAACTGAAGCTTTCTTT,CAWSVPGERTEAFF
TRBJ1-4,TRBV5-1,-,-,TGCGCCAGCAGCTTGGGCTCCGGGGCCCTAAGGGGAAAACTGTTTTTT,CASSLGSGALRGKLFF
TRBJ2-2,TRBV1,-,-,TGCACCAGCAGCCAAGTAAAAGGCGGGGGGGGTAACACCGGGAAGCTGTTTTTT,CTSSQVKGGGGNTGKLFF
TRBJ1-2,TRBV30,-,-,TGTGCCTACACTCTAAAGGGGAAAGGCTACACCTTC,CAYTLKGKGYTF
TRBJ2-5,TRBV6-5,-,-,TGTGCCAGCAGACAATACCAAGAGACCCAGTACTTC,CASRQYQETQYF
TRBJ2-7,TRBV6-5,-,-,TGTGCCAGCAAGGTTAAGGGGACCTACGAGCAGTACTTC,CASKVKGTYEQYF
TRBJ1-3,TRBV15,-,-,TGTGCCACCAGCAGAGACCAGAGGAGGGAGGACACCATATATTTT,CATSRDQRREDTIYF
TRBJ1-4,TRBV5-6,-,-,TGTGCCAGCAAACCAAAACTGTTTTTT,CASKPKLFF
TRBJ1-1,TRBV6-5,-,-,TGTGTCAGCAGTAAGGAGGGTCAGAACACTGAAGCTTTCTTT,CVSSKEGQNTEAFF
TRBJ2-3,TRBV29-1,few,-,TGCAGCGTTGAAGGGGGCGGCACAGATACGCAGTATTTT,CSVEGGGTDTQYF
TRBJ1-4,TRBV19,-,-,TGTGCCAGTAGTATAGGCAGAAATGAAAAACTGTTTTTT,CASSIGRNEKLFF
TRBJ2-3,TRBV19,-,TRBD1,TGTGCCAGTACAGGGGGCCTGACTGATACGCAGTATTTT,CASTGGLTDTQYF
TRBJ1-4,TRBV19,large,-,TGTGCCAGTATTGACGGCTTCGCAACTAATGAAAAACTGTTTTTT,CASIDGFATNEKLFF
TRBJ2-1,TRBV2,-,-,TGTGCCAGCAGTGTGCATAGGGTCGACTCCAATGAGCAATTCTTC,CASSVHRVDSNEQFF
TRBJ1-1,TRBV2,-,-,TGTGCCACCGCCCTGAACACTGAAGCTTTCTTT,CATALNTEAFF
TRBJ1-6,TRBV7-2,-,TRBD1,TGTGCTAGCAGTCCCAGGACAGGGCTGAATTCACCCCTTCACTTT,CASSPRTGLNSPLHF
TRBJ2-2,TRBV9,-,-,TGTGCCAGCAGCGTATTTACCGGGGAGCTGTTTTTT,CASSVFTGELFF
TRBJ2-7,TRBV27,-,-,TGTGCCAGCAGTTTAAAGGGGGAGGGGGACGAGCAGTACTTC,CASSLKGEGDEQYF
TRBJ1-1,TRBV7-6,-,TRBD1,TGTGCCAGCAGCCCGGGCAGGGGGGACAGACGAGCTTTCTTT,CASSPGRGDRRAFF
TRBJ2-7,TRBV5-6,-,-,TGTGCCAGCAGCTTGCTCGGGGTCCTCAGGAACGAGCAGTACTTC,CASSLLGVLRNEQYF
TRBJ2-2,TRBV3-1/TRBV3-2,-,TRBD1,TGTGCCAGCAGCCAGGACCGGGACAGGGGACACGGGGAGCTGTTTTTT,CASSQDRDRGHGELFF
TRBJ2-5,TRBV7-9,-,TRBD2,TGTGCCAGCAGCTTCGGACTAGCGGGGGCTCATATTCAAGAGACCCAGTACTTC,CASSFGLAGAHIQETQYF
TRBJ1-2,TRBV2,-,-,TGTGCCAGCAGTGAAGGGCCAAGTGGCAGCTATGGCTACACCTTC,CASSEGPSGSYGYTF
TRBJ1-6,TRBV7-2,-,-,TGTGCCAGCAGCTTAGAACTCCCGTATAATTCACCCCTCCACTTT,CASSLELPYNSPLHF
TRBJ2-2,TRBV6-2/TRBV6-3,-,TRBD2,TGTGCCAGCAGTTACTCGCTGTTCCTAGCGGGGGTCTCCGGGGAGCTGTTTTTT,CASSYSLFLAGVSGELFF
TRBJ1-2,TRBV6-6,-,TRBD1,TGTGCCAGCAGTCCACAGGGGAGCTATGGCTACACCTTC,CASSPQGSYGYTF
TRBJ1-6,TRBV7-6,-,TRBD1,TGTGCCAGCAGCTTAGAGGCTGGGACAGGTCGTTCACCCCTCCACTTT,CASSLEAGTGRSPLHF
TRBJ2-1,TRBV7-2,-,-,TGTGCCAGCAGCTTAAATACATACAATGAGCAGTTCTTC,CASSLNTYNEQFF
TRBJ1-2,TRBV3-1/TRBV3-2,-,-,TGTGCCAGCAGCCAAACAGGGAACTATGGCTACACCTTC,CASSQTGNYGYTF
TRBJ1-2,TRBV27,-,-,TGTGCCAGCAGTTTATCCCCTCGGGGGAGCGGTGGCTACACCTTC,CASSLSPRGSGGYTF
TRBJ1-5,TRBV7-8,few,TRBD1,TGTGCCAGCAGCTTAGGGACAGGGCCAAATCAGCCCCAGCATTTT,CASSLGTGPNQPQHF
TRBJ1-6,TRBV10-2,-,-,TGCGCCAGCAGTGTAGGGTTAAATTCACCCCTCCACTTT,CASSVGLNSPLHF
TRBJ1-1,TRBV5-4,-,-,TGTGCCAGCAGCTTGGGAAGGGGGGTAGGGATGAACACTGAAACTTTCTTT,CASSLGRGVGMNTETFF
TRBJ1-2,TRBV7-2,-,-,TGTGCCAGCAGCTTAGCGGGGGGACTAGGCTACACCTTC,CASSLAGGLGYTF
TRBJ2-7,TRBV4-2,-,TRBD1,TGTGCCAGCAGCCAAGATTACAGGGGGTTCGACGAGCAGTACTTC,CASSQDYRGFDEQYF
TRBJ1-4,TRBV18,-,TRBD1,TGTGCCAGCTCACCCACGTGGACAGGGGGCCCTAATGAAAAACTGTTTTTT,CASSPTWTGGPNEKLFF
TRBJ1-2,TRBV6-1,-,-,TGTGCCAGCAGTGACAGGTCGATCCGGGGCTACACCTTC,CASSDRSIRGYTF
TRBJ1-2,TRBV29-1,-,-,TGCAGCGTTGAAGTACGGGGGACTGGCTACACCTTC,CSVEVRGTGYTF
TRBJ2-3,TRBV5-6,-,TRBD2,TGTGCCAGCAGCTTTGGGGGACTAGTAGGCACGCAGTATTTT,CASSFGGLVGTQYF
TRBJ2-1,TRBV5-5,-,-,TGTGCCAGCAGCTGGAACCGGGGCCAGGGATCCAATGAGCAGTTCTTC,CASSWNRGQGSNEQFF
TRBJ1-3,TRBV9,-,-,TGTGCCAACAGCGGACCGACGGGTCTCGGAAACACCATATATTTT,CANSGPTGLGNTIYF